Following are 14 T cell receptor beta chains from one sample sequenced in a study of cytomegalovirus exposure and HLA in healthy donors. It was with 60 Vbeta and 13 Jbeta primers that the PCR ran. TCRdb's table, derived via immunoSEQ multiplex PCR, lists solely in-frame clones and lacks some. The listing records some 89,000 clones. The sequencing sample was made of PBMCs. These receptor sequences come from a woman younger than 45 in good health and CMV-seronegative.

The J gene is TRBJ2-1, the V gene TRBV4-1, with D tentatively TRBD2 (6 bases). V lost 1 base and J lost 2, with 6 bases in between. Looked up from germline, CDR1 is MGHRA and CDR2 is YSYEKL. This CDR3 comprises 14 residues. The CDR3 loop is CASSQAGAYNEQFF. The CDR3 DNA follows: TGCGCCAGCAGCCAAGCGGGAGCCTACAATGAGCAGTTCTTC.

The chain joins TRBV4-1 to TRBJ2-3, with a tentative D call TRBD2 (5 bases). Per the germline V gene, CDR1 is MGHRA and CDR2 is YSYEKL. Trimming removed 3 bases at V and 1 base at J, with 17 bases between. The CDR3 covers 17 residues. The CDR3 loop is CASSQAGSTGGTDTQYF. CDR3 nucleotides: TGCGCCAGCAGCCAGGCAGGCAGTACCGGGGGCACAGATACGCAGTATTTT.

The genes are TRBV7-6 and TRBJ2-1, with D perhaps matching TRBD2 (7 bases). V shed 1 base and J shed 4 bases, with 23 bases lying between them. The CDR3 extends over 19 amino acids. Germline V lookup: CDR1 SGHVS, CDR2 FNYEAQ. The CDR3 region has the DNA TGTGCCAGCAGCTTAGTCCCGGGCTTGGCGGGGGCCGAATACAATGAGCAGTTCTTC. Protein: CASSLVPGLAGAEYNEQFF. The variable domain in full, with the rest retrieved from reference TRBV7-6 and TRBJ2-1, is GAGVSQSPRYKVTKRGQDVALRCDPISGHVSLYWYRQALGQGPEFLTYFNYEAQQDKSGLPNDRFSAERPEGSISTLTIQRTEQRDSAMYRCASSLVPGLAGAEYNEQFFGPGTRLTVL.

The rearrangement uses TRBV4-1 and TRBJ1-2, with 9 bases that match TRBD1. The CDR3 contains 17 residues. The V gene end was trimmed by 2 bases and the J gene end by 8 bases; junction bases not matched to a gene: 15. Germline lookup yields CDR1 MGHRA and CDR2 YSYEKL. The CDR3 DNA follows: TGCGCCAGCAGCCAACCCACGAGGGCACAGGGGGCACGAGGCTACACCTTC. Translating it yields CASSQPTRAQGARGYTF.

This rearrangement joins TRBV7-8 to TRBJ2-3, with D possibly being TRBD1 (5 bases). The V and J ends lost 6 bases and 0 bases respectively, with 10 bases between them. CDR1 and CDR2 from the germline V gene are SGHVS and FQNEAQ. The length of the CDR3 is 14 residues. CDR3 protein: CASRVGASTDTQYF. CDR3 nucleotide sequence: TGTGCCAGCAGGGTAGGGGCTAGCACAGATACGCAGTATTTT.

The chain links TRBV27 to TRBJ1-1; no reliable D call. Trimming pared 7 bases from V and 0 bases from J, leaving 9 bases between. This CDR3 is built from 13 residues. Germline CDR1 reads MNHEY; CDR2 reads SMNVEV (reference sequence). This chain's CDR3 is CASKRALNTEAFF. In nucleotides, the CDR3 is TGTGCCAGCAAGAGGGCCTTGAACACTGAAGCTTTCTTT.

The V call is TRBV27, the J call TRBJ2-7, with 11 bases that match TRBD2. CDR3 length: 14 residues. CDR1 and CDR2 from the germline V gene are MNHEY and SMNVEV (reference sequence). After removal of 6 bases from V and 7 bases from J, the junction contained 8 bases not matched to a gene. The DNA for the CDR3 is TGTGCCAGCAGGTATACTAGCGGGAGTTTAGAGCAGTACTTC. This translates into CASRYTSGSLEQYF.

This sequence joins TRBV6-1 and TRBJ1-4; possibly TRBD1 for D (5 bases). There are 13 residues in the CDR3. CDR1 is MNHNS and CDR2 is SASEGT in the germline V gene. V shed 4 bases and J shed 8 bases, with 11 bases lying between them. This CDR3 is CASSAGRAEKLFF. Here the CDR3 DNA reads TGTGCCAGCAGTGCAGGGAGGGCGGAAAAACTGTTTTTT.

The J gene is TRBJ1-1, the V gene TRBV28, with TRBD1 identical over 11 bases. Germline trimming cut 5 bases from V and 5 bases from J; bases unmatched to any gene: 10. The CDR3 extends over 16 amino acids. Germline loops: CDR1 MDHEN, CDR2 SYDVKM. The CDR3 DNA sequence: TGTGCCAGCAGTCCAGGGGGACAGGGGGATCGGACTGAAGCTTTCTTT. This encodes CASSPGGQGDRTEAFF.

The gene calls are TRBV5-4 and TRBJ1-4, with a weak D call TRBD1 (6 bases). CDR3 length: 14 amino acids. Trimming cost V 0 bases and J 8 bases, with 11 bases left between them. Germline CDR1 and CDR2: SGHNT and YYREEE (reference sequence). CDR3 in amino acids: CASSLEGHGEKLFF. The CDR3 region has the DNA TGTGCCAGCAGCTTGGAGGGACACGGAGAAAAACTGTTTTTT.

This chain joins TRBV7-8 and TRBJ1-2, with 11 bases that match TRBD1. The CDR3 spans 16 residues. V shed 2 bases and J 6 bases; nucleotides not matched to a gene: 8. The germline V gene has CDR1 SGHVS and CDR2 FQNEAQ. This CDR3 reads CASSLRRTDRGHGYTF. The CDR3 DNA follows: TGTGCCAGCAGCTTACGTCGGACGGACAGGGGGCATGGCTACACCTTC.

J is TRBJ2-7 and V is TRBV19; a possible D gene is TRBD1 (5 bases). The V gene lost 4 bases and the J gene lost 0 bases, with 10 bases spanning the gap. Germline loops: CDR1 LNHDA, CDR2 SQIVND (reference sequence). This CDR3 region has 14 residues. The CDR3 sequence is CASSTTGDSYEQYF. The DNA of the CDR3 is TGTGCCAGTAGTACTACAGGTGACTCCTACGAGCAGTACTTC.

This rearrangement joins TRBV6-5 to TRBJ2-7; 7 bases are shared with TRBD1. The CDR3 has 14 residues. The J segment lost 2 bases and the V segment lost 6 bases, leaving 7 bases of the junction unmatched. CDR1 MNHEY and CDR2 SVGAGI come from the germline V gene. CDR3 in amino acids: CASRARDSPYEQYF. CDR3 nucleotide sequence: TGTGCCAGCAGGGCCCGGGACAGTCCCTACGAGCAGTACTTC.

V and J are TRBV27 and TRBJ1-1, with D possibly being TRBD1 (5 bases). CDR1 and CDR2 from the germline V gene are MNHEY and SMNVEV (reference sequence). The CDR3 totals 13 residues. V was cut by 10 bases and J by 5 bases, with 17 bases left in between. The CDR3 loop reads CATGRAWGTEAFF. CDR3 DNA: TGTGCCACCGGGAGGGCTTGGGGGACTGAAGCTTTCTTT.